The entry below describes one T cell receptor beta chain. Its specificity is not known. The sample belongs to a study of T cell responses to AZD1222 COVID-19 vaccine. Germline V CDR1 and CDR2: MNHEY, SMNVEV (reference sequence). The CDR3 length is 16 residues. V gave up 6 bases and J gave up 10 bases, with 22 bases separating them. Repertoires were generated with immunoSEQ multiplex PCR, while TCRdb's copy carries only in-frame clones and drops some. Counted here are roughly 170,000 clones, approximately 90% occurring once; the ten biggest clones make up 2.6%. Study-wide results and limits: The study found vaccine-associated CD4 TCRs spanning spike, dominant at 160-218 and 743-854.

The TCR comes from an adult in good health. Specimen: peripheral blood, collected on day 0 of AZD1222 vaccination. V and J are TRBV27 and TRBJ1-6; tentatively, D is TRBD1 (5 bases). The CDR3 DNA reads as TGTGCCAGCAGACTACTACTGGGGGGAGAAGAATCACCCCTCCACTTT. Translation: CASRLLLGGEESPLHF.